One and the same sample provided the 10 T cell receptor beta chains below, sequenced in a study of cytomegalovirus exposure and HLA in healthy donors. The PCR employed 60 Vbeta primers together with 13 Jbeta primers. Using immunoSEQ multiplex PCR, the repertoire was profiled, and TCRdb retains in-frame clones only, with some absent. Its table records under 95,000 clones. The sequencing input was PBMCs. The receptor source for this set is a female donor in good health and CMV-seropositive.

The rearrangement links TRBV20-1 to TRBJ2-7; TRBD2 is a possible D gene (5 bases). There are 11 residues in the CDR3. CDR1 is DFQATT and CDR2 is SNEGSKA in the germline V gene (reference sequence). CDR3 nucleotide sequence: TGCAGCGGAGGTGGCGCCTACGAGCAGTACTTC. This gives the protein CSGGGAYEQYF.

This chain joins TRBV19 and TRBJ2-1; weak D call: TRBD2 (5 bases). Germline values: CDR1 LNHDA, CDR2 SQIVND (reference sequence). With 7 bases removed from V and 0 bases from J, the gap between germline ends came to 10 bases. CDR3 length: 14 residues. The CDR3 coding sequence is TGTGCCAGTAACCCTAGCCCCTCCTACAATGAGCAGTTCTTC. Residues: CASNPSPSYNEQFF.

The rearrangement joins TRBV7-9 to TRBJ2-2; D is uncertain. With 6 bases removed from V and 6 bases from J, the gap between germline ends came to 11 bases. The germline V gene encodes CDR1 SEHNR and CDR2 FQNEAQ (reference sequence). This CDR3 comprises 13 residues. CDR3 loop: CASRETWPGELFF. CDR3 DNA: TGTGCCAGCAGGGAGACTTGGCCCGGGGAGCTGTTTTTT.

The chain recombines TRBV18 with TRBJ2-3; D uncertain. The CDR3 sequence is 14 residues long. The V gene lost 2 bases and the J gene lost 2 bases, with 8 bases spanning the gap. Germline CDR1 and CDR2: KGHSH and LQKENI. The CDR3 region is CASSPVAVTDTQYF. CDR3 sequence (DNA): TGTGCCAGCTCACCAGTCGCAGTCACAGATACGCAGTATTTT.

The rearrangement joins TRBV11-3 to TRBJ2-7; D is ambiguous. The CDR3 contains 15 residues. Trimming took off 2 bases at V and 7 bases at J, with 18 bases between the two ends. Looked up from germline, CDR1 is SGHNT and CDR2 is YENEEA. DNA of the CDR3: TGTGCCAGCAGCTTATTGTCCGCCGATACTCGGGAGCAGTACTTC. Its translation: CASSLLSADTREQYF.

The V and J genes are TRBV6-5 and TRBJ2-7, with 9 bases matching TRBD1. Per the germline V gene, CDR1 is MNHEY and CDR2 is SVGAGI. Unmatched junction bases numbered 3, after V lost 3 bases and J lost 3 bases. The length of the CDR3 is 14 residues. Here the CDR3 reads CASSYGTGRYEQYF. The CDR3 DNA is TGTGCCAGCAGTTATGGGACAGGGCGCTACGAGCAGTACTTC.

The V gene is TRBV7-8, the J gene TRBJ2-1; weak D call: TRBD2 (7 bases). Trimming cost V 1 base and J 1 base, with 14 bases left between them. The CDR3 runs to 17 residues. Germline V gives CDR1 SGHVS, CDR2 FQNEAQ. The DNA for the CDR3 is TGTGCCAGCAGCTTAGGTGGGGGGGGCTCATCCTACAATGAGCAGTTCTTC. Translating it yields CASSLGGGGSSYNEQFF. The full variable domain, in which reference TRBV7-8 and TRBJ2-1 provide the parts outside the CDR3, is GAGVSQSPRYKVAKRGQDVALRCDPISGHVSLFWYQQALGQGPEFLTYFQNEAQLDKSGLPSDRFFAERPEGSVSTLKIQRTQQEDSAVYLCASSLGGGGSSYNEQFFGPGTRLTVL.

The chain is built from TRBV19 and TRBJ2-7; TRBD1 agrees at 9 bases. J was trimmed by 7 bases and V by 3 bases; bases with no gene match: 10. The CDR3 loop spans 15 amino acids. The V gene's germline CDR1 is LNHDA and CDR2 SQIVND (reference sequence). The CDR3 DNA follows: TGTGCCAGTAGTATGGGACAGGGTAATGCCTGGGAGCAGTACTTC. Residues: CASSMGQGNAWEQYF.

The chain uses TRBV25-1 and TRBJ2-3, with D tentatively TRBD1 (6 bases). Germline-derived CDR1 and CDR2 are MGHDK and SYGVNS. V lost 6 bases to trimming and J lost 1 base, with 17 bases between them. CDR3 length: 16 amino acids. The CDR3 nucleotides read TGTGCCAGCAGCCCGGGACACGGAGGCCGCACAGATACGCAGTATTTT. This sequence encodes CASSPGHGGRTDTQYF.

This rearrangement joins TRBV5-1 to TRBJ2-2; D may be TRBD2 (5 bases). With 0 bases removed from V and 4 bases from J, the gap between germline ends came to 7 bases. Germline V gene data show CDR1 as SGHRS and CDR2 as YFSETQ. The CDR3 loop spans 14 amino acids. The CDR3 protein is CASSLDGLTGELFF. CDR3 DNA sequence: TGCGCCAGCAGCTTGGACGGACTCACCGGGGAGCTGTTTTTT.